Listed below are T cell receptor beta chains from one sample, sequenced in a study of blood T cell repertoires in COVID-19. Produced via immunoSEQ multiplex PCR; TCRdb's table is partial and in-frame only. The table shows over 35,000 clones, with around 85% occurring only once. The source material was peripheral blood. These receptors were collected from a human donor with acute or convalescent COVID-19. The donor label of this sample is uncertain. The conserved cysteine and the conserved F or W are not part of the CDR3 here. The order of the fields is D gene, J gene, V gene, CDR3 protein. The D gene is left open where the match is weak.

TRBD2	TRBJ2-2	TRBV5-5	ASSPGLAGATNTGELF
-	TRBJ2-1	TRBV29-1	SVVTVAYNEQF
TRBD1	TRBJ1-5	TRBV15	ATSRSGQGSNQPQH
TRBD2	TRBJ2-1	TRBV19	ASSIAGGPWNEQF
-	TRBJ2-5	TRBV7-2	ASSLVGAYQETQY
-	TRBJ2-3	TRBV6-2/TRBV6-3	ASSYSGSADTQY
-	TRBJ2-5	TRBV29-1	SAVWRDLPY
-	TRBJ1-5	TRBV6-5	ASRHDSNQPQH
TRBD1	TRBJ1-4	TRBV3-1/TRBV3-2	ASSQSHRLVTGGHEKLF
-	TRBJ1-1	TRBV12-5	ASGLFWQGRGNTEAF
TRBD1	TRBJ2-2	TRBV27	ASSFAQGAGTGELF
-	TRBJ2-1	TRBV7-9	ASSLARGLQNEQF
-	TRBJ1-6	TRBV11-3	ASSLGVDSPLH
TRBD1	TRBJ1-6	TRBV7-2	ASSVTGTAPNSPLH
TRBD2	TRBJ2-1	TRBV4-3	ASSQGLAGGFFNEQF
TRBD1	TRBJ2-7	TRBV11-2	ASANRGGEQY
TRBD2	TRBJ2-3	TRBV9	ASSVGASGFSDTQY
-	TRBJ2-3	TRBV24-1	ATSDPRTVLRTDTQY
-	TRBJ2-1	TRBV20-1	SARLIGQF
-	TRBJ1-2	TRBV15	ATSRDLGVGGYGYT
-	TRBJ2-5	TRBV30	AWTQTSRGETQY
-	TRBJ1-1	TRBV6-5	ASSRVGEEAF
-	TRBJ2-7	TRBV6-5	ASSSPVDIPYEQY
-	TRBJ1-5	TRBV6-6	ASSSGLSNQPQH
-	TRBJ1-4	TRBV9	ASSVGGRVARNEKLF
-	TRBJ1-1	TRBV29-1	SVEGGESTEAF
-	TRBJ1-4	TRBV27	ASSPRQDSNEKLF
-	TRBJ1-3	TRBV7-2	ASSLSWVASGNTIY
-	TRBJ2-1	TRBV6-5	ASSYGHDSYNEQF
-	TRBJ2-1	TRBV5-1	ASSLAGSLHPGEQF
TRBD1	TRBJ1-5	TRBV6-5	ASKKGTGDNQPQH
-	TRBJ1-2	TRBV6-5	ASSSDRNRGGYT
-	TRBJ1-4	TRBV19	ASSTLSSSNEKLF
-	TRBJ2-7	TRBV12-3/TRBV12-4	ASSFDIGNEQY
TRBD2	TRBJ2-1	TRBV3-1/TRBV3-2	ASSPRLAGASSYNEQF
TRBD2	TRBJ2-1	TRBV2	ASKGLAAYNEQF
-	TRBJ1-5	TRBV5-6	ASSFRQDQPQH
-	TRBJ2-2	TRBV2	ASSEVTGSTGELF
TRBD1	TRBJ1-6	TRBV4-3	ASSQDRGDSPLH
-	TRBJ1-5	TRBV2	ASRGGTNQPQH
-	TRBJ1-5	TRBV3-1/TRBV3-2	ASSQDSSSNQPQH
-	TRBJ2-7	TRBV28	ASTDGWEQY
-	TRBJ2-3	TRBV19	ASSLSGKGTDTQY
-	TRBJ1-4	TRBV6-5	ASSYVGRQDEKLF
TRBD1	TRBJ1-1	TRBV28	ASTGTGWTEAF
-	TRBJ2-7	TRBV2	ASAEVRVYEQY
-	TRBJ2-7	TRBV6-5	ASSLGGGSSYEQY
-	TRBJ1-6	TRBV14	ASSQDLTPSPLH
TRBD1	TRBJ1-5	TRBV10-3	AIKADRSDNQPQH
-	TRBJ1-2	TRBV5-4	ASSPPWGGEGYGYT
TRBD2	TRBJ2-7	TRBV7-8	ASSLREGSYEQY
TRBD2	TRBJ2-2	TRBV5-4	ASSLRVAGGPGELF
-	TRBJ2-5	TRBV7-9	ASSLGAGTSLQETQY
-	TRBJ2-5	TRBV10-3	AISSGEGETQY
TRBD2	TRBJ2-7	TRBV11-2	ASTQAGGRGEQY
TRBD1	TRBJ2-1	TRBV7-6	ASRDRVNEQF